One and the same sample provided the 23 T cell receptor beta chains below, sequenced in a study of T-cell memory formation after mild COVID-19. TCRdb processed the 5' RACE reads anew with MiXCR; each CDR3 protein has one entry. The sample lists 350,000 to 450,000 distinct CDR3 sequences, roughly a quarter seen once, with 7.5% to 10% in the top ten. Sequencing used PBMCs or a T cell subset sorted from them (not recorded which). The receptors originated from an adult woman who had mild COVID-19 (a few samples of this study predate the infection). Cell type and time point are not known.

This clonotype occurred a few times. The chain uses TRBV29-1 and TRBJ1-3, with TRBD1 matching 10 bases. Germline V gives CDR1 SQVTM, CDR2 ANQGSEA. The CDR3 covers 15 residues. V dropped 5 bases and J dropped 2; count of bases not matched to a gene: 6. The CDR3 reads CSVQGQGGAGNTIYF. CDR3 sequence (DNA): TGCAGCGTTCAAGGACAGGGGGGAGCTGGAAACACCATATATTTT. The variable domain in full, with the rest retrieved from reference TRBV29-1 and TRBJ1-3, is SAVISQKPSRDICQRGTSLTIQCQVDSQVTMMFWYRQQPGQSLTLIATANQGSEATYESGFVIDKFPISRPNLTFSTLTVSNMSPEDSSIYLCSVQGQGGAGNTIYFGEGSWLTVV.

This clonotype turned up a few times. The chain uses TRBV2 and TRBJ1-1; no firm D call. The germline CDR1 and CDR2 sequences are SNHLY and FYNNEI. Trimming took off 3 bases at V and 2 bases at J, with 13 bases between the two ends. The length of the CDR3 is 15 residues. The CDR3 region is CASSEESTPNTEAFF. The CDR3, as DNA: TGTGCCAGCAGTGAGGAAAGCACTCCTAACACTGAAGCTTTCTTT.

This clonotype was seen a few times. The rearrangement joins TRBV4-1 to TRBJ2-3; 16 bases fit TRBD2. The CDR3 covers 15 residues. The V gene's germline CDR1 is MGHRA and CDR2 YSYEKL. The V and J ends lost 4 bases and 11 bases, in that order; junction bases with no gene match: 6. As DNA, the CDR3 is TGCGCCAGCAGCCGGCCCGGGACTAGCGGGGGGGAGCAGTATTTT. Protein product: CASSRPGTSGGEQYF.

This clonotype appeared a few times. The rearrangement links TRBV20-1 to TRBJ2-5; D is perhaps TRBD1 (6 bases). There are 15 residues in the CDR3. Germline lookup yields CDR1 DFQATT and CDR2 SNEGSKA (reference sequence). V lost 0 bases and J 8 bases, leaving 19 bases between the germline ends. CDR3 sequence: CSARDPGQGLQTQYF. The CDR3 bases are TGCAGTGCTAGAGATCCGGGTCAGGGGTTGCAAACCCAGTACTTC.

This chain's CDR3 is CSVVGRTATNEKLFF. Here the CDR3 DNA reads TGCAGCGTCGTCGGACGGACTGCAACTAATGAAAAACTGTTTTTT. The V call is TRBV29-1, the J call TRBJ1-4; no reliable D call. The CDR3 totals 15 residues. The germline V gene has CDR1 SQVTM and CDR2 ANQGSEA. Trimming shortened V by 6 bases and J by 0 bases, and 14 bases separated the two germline ends. Looking up the rest from reference TRBV29-1 and TRBJ1-4 gives the full variable domain: SAVISQKPSRDICQRGTSLTIQCQVDSQVTMMFWYRQQPGQSLTLIATANQGSEATYESGFVIDKFPISRPNLTFSTLTVSNMSPEDSSIYLCSVVGRTATNEKLFFGSGTQLSVL.

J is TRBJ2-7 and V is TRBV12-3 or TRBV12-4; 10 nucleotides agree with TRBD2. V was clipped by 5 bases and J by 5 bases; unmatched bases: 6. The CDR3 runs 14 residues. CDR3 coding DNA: TGTGCCAGCAGTGCTAGCGGGAGAGGTGACGAGCAGTACTTC. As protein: CASSASGRGDEQYF.

As DNA, the CDR3 is TGCGCCAGCAGCTTGGAGGTACAGGGGGCTACTGAAGCTTTCTTT. Encoded protein: CASSLEVQGATEAFF. V usage is TRBV5-1 and J usage is TRBJ1-1, with TRBD1 matching over 9 bases. The CDR3 has 15 residues. From germline, CDR1 is SGHRS and CDR2 YFSETQ. V trimming: 0 bases; J trimming: 5 bases; junction bases outside the gene matches: 5.

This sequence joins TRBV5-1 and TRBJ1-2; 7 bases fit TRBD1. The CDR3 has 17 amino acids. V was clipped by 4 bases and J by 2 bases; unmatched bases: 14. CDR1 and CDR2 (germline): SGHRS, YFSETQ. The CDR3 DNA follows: TGCGCCAGCAGCCCAGGGACAGCCAATAGGGGCAACTATGGCTACACCTTC. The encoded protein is CASSPGTANRGNYGYTF.

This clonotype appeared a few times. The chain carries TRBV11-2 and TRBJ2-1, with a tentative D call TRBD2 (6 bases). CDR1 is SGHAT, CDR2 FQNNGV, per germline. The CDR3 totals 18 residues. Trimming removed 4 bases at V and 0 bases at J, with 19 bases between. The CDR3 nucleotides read TGTGCCAGCAGCTCGTCTGGGGACTCACTGAGCTCCTACAATGAGCAGTTCTTC. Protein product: CASSSSGDSLSSYNEQFF.

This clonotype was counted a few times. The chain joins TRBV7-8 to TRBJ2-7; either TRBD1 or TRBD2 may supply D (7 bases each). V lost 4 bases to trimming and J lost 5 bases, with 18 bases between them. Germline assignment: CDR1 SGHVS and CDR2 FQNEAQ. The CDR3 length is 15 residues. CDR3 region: CASSSGGGRVNEQYF. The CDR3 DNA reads TGTGCCAGCAGCTCAGGGGGGGGGCGAGTTAACGAGCAGTACTTC.

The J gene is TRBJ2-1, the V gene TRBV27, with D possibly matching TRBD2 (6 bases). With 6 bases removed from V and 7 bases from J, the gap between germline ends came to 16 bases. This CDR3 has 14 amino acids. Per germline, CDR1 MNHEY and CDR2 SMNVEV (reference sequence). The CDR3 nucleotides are TGTGCCAGCAGAGAAGCGGGTTGGAGGAATGAGCAGTTCTTC. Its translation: CASREAGWRNEQFF.

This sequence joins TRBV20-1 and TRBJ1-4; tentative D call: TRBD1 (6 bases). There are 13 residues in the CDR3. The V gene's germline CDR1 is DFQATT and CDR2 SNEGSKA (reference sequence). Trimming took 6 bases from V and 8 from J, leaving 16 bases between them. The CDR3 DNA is TGCAGTGCCAGGGAGGGGGGCAGCGAAAAACTGTTTTTT. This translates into CSAREGGSEKLFF.

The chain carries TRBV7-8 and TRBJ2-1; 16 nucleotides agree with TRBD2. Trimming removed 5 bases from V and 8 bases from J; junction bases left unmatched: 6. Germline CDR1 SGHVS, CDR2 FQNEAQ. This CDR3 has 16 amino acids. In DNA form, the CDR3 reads TGTGCCAGCAGCGCGGGACTAGCGGGGGGGCTCGATGAGCAGTTCTTC. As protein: CASSAGLAGGLDEQFF.

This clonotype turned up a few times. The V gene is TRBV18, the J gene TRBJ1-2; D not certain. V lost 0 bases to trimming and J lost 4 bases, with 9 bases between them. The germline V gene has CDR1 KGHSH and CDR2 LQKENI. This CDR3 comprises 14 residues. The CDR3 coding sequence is TGTGCCAGCTCACCACCAGGCAGCGTCTATGGCTACACCTTC. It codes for CASSPPGSVYGYTF.

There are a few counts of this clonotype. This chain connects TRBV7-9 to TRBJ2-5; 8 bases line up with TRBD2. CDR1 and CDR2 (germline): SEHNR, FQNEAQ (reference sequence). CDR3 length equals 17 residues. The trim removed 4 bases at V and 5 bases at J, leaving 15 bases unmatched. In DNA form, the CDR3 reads TGTGCCAGCAGCTCCACTTACGGGAGGGCCGATGTGGAGACCCAGTACTTC. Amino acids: CASSSTYGRADVETQYF.

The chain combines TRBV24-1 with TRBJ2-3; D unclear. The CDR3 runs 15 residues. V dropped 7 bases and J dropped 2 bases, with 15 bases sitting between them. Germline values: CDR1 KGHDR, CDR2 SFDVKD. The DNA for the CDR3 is TGTGCCACCAGCGACTTGTCTACCAACACAGATACGCAGTATTTT. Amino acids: CATSDLSTNTDTQYF.

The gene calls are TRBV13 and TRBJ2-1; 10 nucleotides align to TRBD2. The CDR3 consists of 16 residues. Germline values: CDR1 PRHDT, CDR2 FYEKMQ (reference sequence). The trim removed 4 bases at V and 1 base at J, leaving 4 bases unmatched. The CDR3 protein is CASSSSTSGSYNEQFF. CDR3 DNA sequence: TGTGCCAGCAGCTCATCGACTAGCGGGTCCTACAATGAGCAGTTCTTC.

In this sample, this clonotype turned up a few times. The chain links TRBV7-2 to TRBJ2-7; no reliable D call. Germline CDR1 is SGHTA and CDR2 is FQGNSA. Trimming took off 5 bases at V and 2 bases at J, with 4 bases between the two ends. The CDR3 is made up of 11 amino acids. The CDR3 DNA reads TGTGCCAGCAGCAACGCCTACGAGCAGTACTTC. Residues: CASSNAYEQYF.

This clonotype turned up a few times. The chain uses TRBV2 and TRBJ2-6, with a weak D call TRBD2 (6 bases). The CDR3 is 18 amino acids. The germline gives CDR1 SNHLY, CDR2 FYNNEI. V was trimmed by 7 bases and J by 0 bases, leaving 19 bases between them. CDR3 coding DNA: TGTGCCAGCATTGCGGAGAGGACTAAGAGCTCTGGGGCCAACGTCCTGACTTTC. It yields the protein CASIAERTKSSGANVLTF.

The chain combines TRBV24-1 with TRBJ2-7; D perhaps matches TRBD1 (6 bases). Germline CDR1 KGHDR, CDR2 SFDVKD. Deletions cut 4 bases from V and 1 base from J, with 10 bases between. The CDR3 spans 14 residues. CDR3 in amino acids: CATSDPGQSYEQYF. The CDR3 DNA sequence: TGTGCCACCAGTGACCCCGGACAGTCCTACGAGCAGTACTTC.

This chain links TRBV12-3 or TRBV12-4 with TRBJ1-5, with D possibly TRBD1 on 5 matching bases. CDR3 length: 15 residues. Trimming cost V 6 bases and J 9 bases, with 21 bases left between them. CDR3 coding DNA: TGTGCCAGCAGCCTTACCGGGACCAACCGCGGGCCCCAGCATTTT. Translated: CASSLTGTNRGPQHF.

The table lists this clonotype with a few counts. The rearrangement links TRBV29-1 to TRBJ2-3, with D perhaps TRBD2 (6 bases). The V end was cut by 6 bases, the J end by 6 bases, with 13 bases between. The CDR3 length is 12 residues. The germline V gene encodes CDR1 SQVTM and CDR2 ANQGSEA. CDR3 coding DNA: TGCAGCGTCCGGGACTCCGGGGATACGCAGTATTTT. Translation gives CSVRDSGDTQYF.

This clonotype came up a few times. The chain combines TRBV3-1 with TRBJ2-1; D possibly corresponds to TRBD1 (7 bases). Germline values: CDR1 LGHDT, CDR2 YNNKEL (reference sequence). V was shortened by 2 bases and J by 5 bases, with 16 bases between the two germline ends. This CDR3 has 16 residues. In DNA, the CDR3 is TGTGCCAGCAGCCAACTGCGGGACAGAAAAAACAATGAGCAGTTCTTC. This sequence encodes CASSQLRDRKNNEQFF.